The 18 T cell receptor beta chains presented below share a single source sample, sequenced in a study of cytomegalovirus exposure and HLA in healthy donors. PCR employed 60 Vbeta and 13 Jbeta primers. Profiling relied on immunoSEQ multiplex PCR, and the TCRdb table lists in-frame clones only, not all of them. The sample consists of 100,000 to 150,000 clones, more than 70% of them appearing once. Sequenced material: PBMCs. The receptor set was obtained from a man under 40 in good health and CMV-seronegative.

The chain is built from TRBV2 and TRBJ2-3; 8 nucleotides match TRBD2. Germline CDR1 is SNHLY and CDR2 is FYNNEI. The CDR3 is 16 residues long. Trimming took 4 bases from V and 2 from J; bases not matched to a gene: 8. The CDR3 sequence: CASSGEASGYTDTQYF. CDR3 nucleotide sequence: TGTGCCAGCAGTGGTGAGGCTAGCGGGTACACAGATACGCAGTATTTT.

J is TRBJ1-1 and V is TRBV30, with a tentative D call TRBD1 (6 bases). CDR3 length equals 14 residues. Germline assignment: CDR1 GTSNPN and CDR2 SVGIG (reference sequence). V shed 1 base and J shed 5 bases, with 14 bases lying between them. The CDR3 spells CAWSASRGQTEAFF. In DNA form, the CDR3 reads TGTGCCTGGAGTGCATCCAGGGGTCAAACTGAAGCTTTCTTT.

V is TRBV11-3 and J is TRBJ2-7, with TRBD2 identical over 8 bases. The CDR3 consists of 14 residues. From germline, CDR1 is SGHNT and CDR2 YENEEA. V lost 1 base to trimming and J lost 7 bases; unmatched junction nucleotides: 6. The CDR3 is CASSLGASGGEQYF. The CDR3 DNA reads TGTGCCAGCAGCTTAGGGGCCTCGGGAGGGGAGCAGTACTTC.

V gene TRBV30 combines with J gene TRBJ1-6; D is possibly TRBD1 (6 bases). V lost 0 bases, J lost 11 bases, and 14 bases lay in between. The CDR3 is made up of 14 amino acids. The V gene's germline CDR1 is GTSNPN and CDR2 SVGIG (reference sequence). The CDR3 DNA follows: TGTGCCTGGAGTGTACGCGGGGGCGTCACACCCCTCCACTTT. Translating gives CAWSVRGGVTPLHF.

The V gene is TRBV2, the J gene TRBJ1-5; TRBD1 aligns across 9 bases. V trimming: 6 bases; J trimming: 2 bases; junction bases outside the gene matches: 5. Germline lookup yields CDR1 SNHLY and CDR2 FYNNEI. The length of the CDR3 is 15 residues. DNA of the CDR3: TGTGCCAGCAGGAAGGGACAGGGAGGCAATCAGCCCCAGCATTTT. Translating it yields CASRKGQGGNQPQHF. Full variable domain (missing parts from reference TRBV2 and TRBJ1-5): EPEVTQTPSHQVTQMGQEVILRCVPISNHLYFYWYRQILGQKVEFLVSFYNNEISEKSEIFDDQFSVERPDGSNFTLKIRSTKLEDSAMYFCASRKGQGGNQPQHFGDGTRLSIL.

This clone was picked up one time. The rearrangement links TRBV2 to TRBJ1-1; 9 bases are a match to TRBD1. The germline V gene has CDR1 SNHLY and CDR2 FYNNEI. Unmatched junction bases numbered 1, after V lost 7 bases and J lost 1 base. The CDR3 has 13 amino acids. The CDR3, as DNA: TGTGCCAGCACACAGGGGGCGAACACTGAAGCTTTCTTT. This encodes CASTQGANTEAFF.

The V and J genes are TRBV9 and TRBJ2-5; 11 bases line up with TRBD2. J was trimmed by 5 bases and V by 0 bases; bases with no gene match: 3. This CDR3 comprises 15 residues. CDR1 SGDLS and CDR2 YYNGEE come from the germline V gene. The CDR3 DNA is TGTGCCAGCAGCGTAGGGACTAGCGGGTGCGAGACCCAGTACTTC. This sequence encodes CASSVGTSGCETQYF.

V is TRBV5-4 and J is TRBJ2-7; D unresolved. The CDR3 totals 14 residues. Germline V CDR1 and CDR2: SGHNT, YYREEE (reference sequence). V lost 3 bases, J lost 0 bases, and 10 bases lay in between. Written as DNA, the CDR3 is TGTGCCAGCAGCTCGTCAGGAAGCTCCTACGAGCAGTACTTC. The encoded protein is CASSSSGSSYEQYF.

This chain connects TRBV19 to TRBJ1-2; D unclear. V was trimmed by 5 bases and J by 2 bases, leaving 9 bases between them. The CDR3 is 13 amino acids. Germline CDR1 reads LNHDA; CDR2 reads SQIVND (reference sequence). CDR3 nucleotides: TGTGCCAGTAGTCCGGGGTGGAACTATGGCTACACCTTC. Encoded protein: CASSPGWNYGYTF. The full variable domain, its missing parts supplied by reference TRBV19 and TRBJ1-2, is DGGITQSPKYLFRKEGQNVTLSCEQNLNHDAMYWYRQDPGQGLRLIYYSQIVNDFQKGDIAEGYSVSREKKESFPLTVTSAQKNPTAFYLCASSPGWNYGYTFGSGTRLTVV.

CDR3 residues: CASGLAGGSEQFF. In DNA form, the CDR3 reads TGTGCCAGTGGTCTAGCGGGGGGTTCTGAGCAGTTCTTC. This rearrangement joins TRBV28 to TRBJ2-1; TRBD2 agrees at 11 bases. The CDR3 loop spans 13 amino acids. The germline CDR1 and CDR2 sequences are MDHEN and SYDVKM. V was clipped by 9 bases and J by 9 bases; unmatched bases: 7.

The rearrangement joins TRBV27 to TRBJ2-2; 7 nucleotides line up with TRBD1. This CDR3 spans 17 amino acids. Trimming at V came to 2 bases and at J to 0 bases, leaving 6 bases not matched to a gene. Germline V gene lookup returns CDR1 MNHEY and CDR2 SMNVEV (reference sequence). The CDR3 DNA reads TGTGCCAGCAGTTTAACTTGGGACAGATCGAACACCGGGGAGCTGTTTTTT. Protein product: CASSLTWDRSNTGELFF.

The chain recombines TRBV28 with TRBJ1-2; D gene uncertain. The germline V gene has CDR1 MDHEN and CDR2 SYDVKM. V was shortened by 7 bases and J by 8 bases, with 29 bases between the two germline ends. This CDR3 has 17 residues. CDR3 DNA: TGTGCCAGCACCTCTGGGAGCATATCTGGAAGGACGGGGGGCTACACCTTC. Protein product: CASTSGSISGRTGGYTF.

The chain employs TRBV9 and TRBJ1-4; no clear D. Trimming took 4 bases from V and 0 from J, leaving 28 bases between them. CDR3 length: 21 amino acids. The germline V gene has CDR1 SGDLS and CDR2 YYNGEE. The CDR3 sequence is CASSHQGLFEGSDATNEKLFF. The CDR3 region has the DNA TGTGCCAGCAGCCATCAAGGGCTTTTTGAGGGTTCGGACGCAACTAATGAAAAACTGTTTTTT.

The rearrangement uses TRBV18 and TRBJ2-5; D is perhaps TRBD1 (6 bases). This CDR3 is built from 16 residues. The V and J ends lost 3 bases and 1 base respectively, with 15 bases between them. Germline V gene lookup returns CDR1 KGHSH and CDR2 LQKENI. The CDR3 DNA reads as TGTGCCAGCTCACCCCCGGGACACCGAATCCAAGAGACCCAGTACTTC. Translating it yields CASSPPGHRIQETQYF.

With regard to this clone: One end of the junction fails to match germline, which may point to a read error. The chain is built from TRBV7-7 and TRBJ2-3, with D maybe TRBD2 (6 bases). The V gene's germline CDR1 is SSHAT and CDR2 FNYEAQ (reference sequence). CDR3 length: 14 amino acids. CDR3 protein: CASSLTGRTDTQYF. In nucleotides, the CDR3 is TGTGCTAGCAGCTTAACGGGGAGGACAGATACGCAGTATTTT.

The genes are TRBV19 and TRBJ2-7, with TRBD1 matching over 7 bases. CDR1 is LNHDA and CDR2 is SQIVND in the germline V gene (reference sequence). V shed 9 bases, J shed 1 base, and the junction held 12 bases outside the gene matches. CDR3 length: 15 residues. The DNA for the CDR3 is TGTGCCAGCAGAGAGATCCCGGGACAGTCCTACGAGCAGTACTTC. Residues: CASREIPGQSYEQYF.

V is TRBV28 and J is TRBJ1-5, with D unclear. The CDR3 has 12 amino acids. Deletions cut 6 bases from V and 0 bases from J, with 3 bases between. Germline V CDR1 and CDR2: MDHEN, SYDVKM. CDR3: CASSVSNQPQHF. The CDR3 DNA is TGTGCCAGCAGCGTTAGCAATCAGCCCCAGCATTTT. The variable domain in full, with the rest retrieved from reference TRBV28 and TRBJ1-5, is DVKVTQSSRYLVKRTGEKVFLECVQDMDHENMFWYRQDPGLGLRLIYFSYDVKMKEKGDIPEGYSVSREKKERFSLILESASTNQTSMYLCASSVSNQPQHFGDGTRLSIL.

V is TRBV4-1 and J is TRBJ2-1; D is unresolved. Germline V gene data show CDR1 as MGHRA and CDR2 as YSYEKL. The CDR3 runs to 14 residues. V lost 0 bases and J 8 bases, leaving 11 bases between the germline ends. The CDR3 coding sequence is TGCGCCAGCAGCCAAGATCTAGAATTCGATGAGCAGTTCTTC. Protein sequence: CASSQDLEFDEQFF.